The 30 T cell receptor beta chains presented below share a single source sample, sequenced in a study of CD8 T cells in ankylosing spondylitis. No antigen has been assigned to these receptors. TCRdb ran MiXCR on the 5' RACE reads and lists one entry per CDR3 protein. The sample carries about 840,000 distinct CDR3 sequences, 10% to 15% recorded once. Study-wide results and caveats: A TCR beta motif of about 8 highly homologous variants seemed to mark ankylosing spondylitis blood.

The sample consisted of blood, either unsorted or a sorted T cell fraction (not recorded which). All receptors derive from a male donor with ankylosing spondylitis.

The chain combines TRBV7-6 with TRBJ2-1; D may be TRBD2 (5 bases). Germline assignment: CDR1 SGHVS and CDR2 FNYEAQ. The CDR3 consists of 13 residues. V lost 0 bases to trimming and J lost 10 bases, with 10 bases between them. This chain's CDR3 is CASSLAFRGEQFF. CDR3 bases: TGTGCCAGCAGCTTAGCCTTCCGAGGGGAGCAGTTCTTC.

This clonotype was seen a few times. The rearrangement joins TRBV6-1 to TRBJ1-1; D gene unclear. The V end lost 5 bases, the J end lost 4 bases, and 11 bases lay between the germline ends. The CDR3 loop spans 13 amino acids. The germline V gene encodes CDR1 MNHNS and CDR2 SASEGT. The CDR3 DNA is TGTGCCAGCAGTCAAATCCCGGGCACTGAAGCTTTCTTT. It encodes CASSQIPGTEAFF.

This clonotype was detected ten times or more. The chain employs TRBV25-1 and TRBJ1-1, with unresolved D. There are 13 residues in the CDR3. Germline V CDR1 and CDR2: MGHDK, SYGVNS. V shed 7 bases and J shed 7 bases, with 16 bases lying between them. CDR3 nucleotide sequence: TGTGCCAGCATTCTTACGGGAGCGGGTGAAGCTTTCTTT. This translates into CASILTGAGEAFF.

The table lists this clonotype with a few counts. The DNA for the CDR3 is TGTGCCAGCAGCCTTCCTGCGGGGGATAGCACAGATACGCAGTATTTT. Protein: CASSLPAGDSTDTQYF. The chain joins TRBV14 to TRBJ2-3; 7 bases agree with TRBD2. The CDR3 spans 16 residues. Germline V gene sequence: CDR1 SGHDN, CDR2 FVKESK. With 4 bases clipped from V and 0 bases from J, the junction kept 7 bases outside the gene matches.

At least ten counts were recorded for this clonotype. The chain links TRBV29-1 to TRBJ2-7; possible D gene TRBD1, 5 bases. Trimming shortened V by 5 bases and J by 7 bases, and 18 bases separated the two germline ends. This CDR3 contains 13 residues. Germline-derived CDR1 and CDR2 are SQVTM and ANQGSEA. CDR3 sequence reads: CSVSLQVGREQYF. The CDR3 bases are TGCAGCGTTTCTCTACAGGTTGGCAGGGAGCAGTACTTC.

This clonotype was detected only a few times. The rearrangement links TRBV29-1 to TRBJ1-3; 7 bases fit TRBD1. The CDR3 extends over 13 amino acids. V shed 7 bases and J 3 bases; nucleotides not matched to a gene: 6. The V gene's germline CDR1 is SQVTM and CDR2 ANQGSEA. The CDR3 DNA is TGCAGCGCGACCGGGACAGATGGAAACACCATATATTTT. Its protein product is CSATGTDGNTIYF.

This clonotype was counted at least ten times. The chain has TRBV20-1 and TRBJ1-1, with D possibly TRBD1 on 5 matching bases. V was clipped by 3 bases and J by 5 bases, with 16 bases between them. Germline CDR1 DFQATT, CDR2 SNEGSKA (reference sequence). The CDR3 loop spans 14 amino acids. CDR3 residues: CSAREGSHGTEAFF. CDR3 DNA: TGCAGTGCTAGGGAGGGGAGCCACGGTACTGAAGCTTTCTTT.

In this sample, this clonotype turned up a few times. The V and J genes are TRBV6-5 and TRBJ1-5; TRBD1 agrees at 7 bases. CDR1 is MNHEY, CDR2 SVGAGI, per germline. The CDR3 sequence is 14 residues long. The junction had 1 base not matched to a gene; V was cut back by 2 bases and J by 3 bases. Written as DNA, the CDR3 is TGTGCCAGCAGTTACGACAGGGACAATCAGCCCCAGCATTTT. Translating gives CASSYDRDNQPQHF.

The chain links TRBV4-1 to TRBJ1-2, with D possibly TRBD1 on 5 matching bases. V was shortened by 2 bases and J by 6 bases, with 16 bases between the two germline ends. The germline V gene has CDR1 MGHRA and CDR2 YSYEKL. CDR3 length: 15 residues. CDR3 in amino acids: CASSQPIAGGDGYTF. CDR3 DNA sequence: TGCGCCAGCAGCCAACCAATCGCGGGGGGGGATGGCTACACCTTC.

In DNA form, the CDR3 reads TGTGCCAGCAGCCAAGCGGGACAGGGCGGTTCACCCCTCCACTTT. It codes for CASSQAGQGGSPLHF. The gene calls are TRBV4-2 and TRBJ1-6; 9 bases map to TRBD1. V dropped 1 base and J dropped 9; count of bases not matched to a gene: 4. The CDR3 spans 15 residues. Germline values: CDR1 LGHNA, CDR2 YNFKEQ.

There are a few counts of this clonotype. This sequence joins TRBV15 and TRBJ1-1; perhaps TRBD1 as D (6 bases). CDR3 length equals 13 residues. V dropped 2 bases and J dropped 6 bases, with 10 bases sitting between them. Germline V gene data show CDR1 as LNHNV and CDR2 as YYDKDF (reference sequence). The CDR3 protein is CATSRRGFSEAFF. The CDR3 DNA reads TGTGCCACCAGCAGAAGGGGGTTCTCTGAAGCTTTCTTT.

This clonotype was seen more than once but under ten times. This chain uses TRBV7-2 with TRBJ1-4; D is ambiguous. This CDR3 spans 13 amino acids. Between the trimmed V and J ends, which lost 5 bases and 10 bases, there was a span of 14 bases. Germline V CDR1 and CDR2: SGHTA, FQGNSA. CDR3 DNA: TGTGCCAGCAGCCTCAACTGGCGGGGAAAACTGTTTTTT. Translation: CASSLNWRGKLFF.

This clonotype was found a few times. The V and J genes are TRBV29-1 and TRBJ1-3; D gene unclear. The germline V gene has CDR1 SQVTM and CDR2 ANQGSEA. This CDR3 spans 13 amino acids. V was trimmed by 0 bases and J by 2 bases, leaving 5 bases between them. CDR3 sequence: CSVEEGTGNTIYF. The CDR3 DNA follows: TGCAGCGTTGAAGAAGGTACTGGAAACACCATATATTTT.

Here the CDR3 reads CSAPDRLMYEQYF. The CDR3 nucleotides read TGCAGTGCCCCGGACAGATTAATGTACGAGCAGTACTTC. V and J are TRBV20-1 and TRBJ2-7, with D maybe TRBD1 (6 bases). Germline values: CDR1 DFQATT, CDR2 SNEGSKA (reference sequence). The CDR3 totals 13 residues. The V end was cut by 6 bases, the J end by 4 bases, with 16 bases between.

The chain is built from TRBV20-1 and TRBJ2-1; 7 bases are shared with TRBD2. The CDR3 covers 13 residues. With 5 bases clipped from V and 8 bases from J, the junction kept 9 bases outside the gene matches. From germline, CDR1 is DFQATT and CDR2 SNEGSKA (reference sequence). CDR3 amino acids: CSAPGLGLDEQFF. DNA for the CDR3: TGCAGTGCTCCCGGACTAGGCTTAGATGAGCAGTTCTTC.

A few counts support this clonotype. A much larger clone sits a single nucleotide away, making a read error possible. V gene TRBV5-1 combines with J gene TRBJ1-1, with D maybe TRBD1 (5 bases). V gave up 0 bases and J gave up 1 base, with 7 bases separating them. This CDR3 contains 14 residues. CDR1 is SGHRS and CDR2 is YFSETQ in the germline V gene. The CDR3, as DNA: TGCGCCAGCAGCTTGGAGAGGGGGAACACTGAAGCTTTCTTT. Its translation: CASSLERGNTEAFF.

J is TRBJ1-6 and V is TRBV6-6, with D possibly matching TRBD1 (5 bases). From germline, CDR1 is MNHNY and CDR2 SVGAGI (reference sequence). This CDR3 spans 13 amino acids. Between the trimmed V and J ends, which lost 4 bases and 10 bases, there was a span of 11 bases. CDR3 in DNA: TGTGCCAGCAGTTCGGGACTTGGATCACCCCTCCACTTT. Its translation: CASSSGLGSPLHF.

The V and J genes are TRBV29-1 and TRBJ2-7; D is possibly TRBD2 (6 bases). Germline CDR1 reads SQVTM; CDR2 reads ANQGSEA. With 4 bases removed from V and 1 base from J, the gap between germline ends came to 11 bases. CDR3 length equals 13 residues. The CDR3 region is CSVVDGGSYEQYF. CDR3 sequence (DNA): TGCAGCGTTGTAGACGGGGGTTCCTACGAGCAGTACTTC.

This clonotype has a count of ten or more. The chain uses TRBV29-1 and TRBJ2-3; 9 bases are a match to TRBD2. CDR3 length: 13 residues. From germline, CDR1 is SQVTM and CDR2 ANQGSEA. J was trimmed by 2 bases and V by 6 bases; bases with no gene match: 3. The CDR3 DNA reads as TGCAGCGTGAGCGGGAGGAACACAGATACGCAGTATTTT. It translates to CSVSGRNTDTQYF.

This chain joins TRBV28 and TRBJ2-3, with D perhaps matching TRBD1 (5 bases). Germline CDR1 MDHEN, CDR2 SYDVKM. The V and J ends lost 7 bases and 5 bases respectively, with 22 bases between them. This CDR3 region has 16 residues. The CDR3 region has the DNA TGTGCCAGCACCATAGGGGATAGGGCAGGTTTAGATACGCAGTATTTT. Its translation is CASTIGDRAGLDTQYF.

This clonotype has at least ten counts. The chain carries TRBV20-1 and TRBJ1-1; 7 positions agree with TRBD1. The CDR3 is 14 amino acids. Unmatched junction bases numbered 2, after V lost 0 bases and J lost 1 base. Germline CDR1 is DFQATT and CDR2 is SNEGSKA (reference sequence). The CDR3 is CSAREGTANTEAFF. DNA for the CDR3: TGCAGTGCTAGAGAAGGGACAGCGAACACTGAAGCTTTCTTT.

V and J are TRBV27 and TRBJ1-6, with D perhaps TRBD1 (5 bases). V lost 5 bases, J lost 10 bases, and 12 bases lay in between. From germline, CDR1 is MNHEY and CDR2 SMNVEV (reference sequence). The CDR3 is made up of 13 amino acids. CDR3 nucleotides: TGTGCCAGCAGTATGGGGGGGTCCTCACCCCTCCACTTT. It encodes CASSMGGSSPLHF.

This clonotype was seen a few times. V gene TRBV4-2 combines with J gene TRBJ2-5, with D hard to call. The CDR3 contains 14 residues. Germline CDR1 and CDR2: LGHNA and YNFKEQ. V was trimmed by 0 bases and J by 4 bases, leaving 9 bases between them. CDR3 in amino acids: CASSQDLALETQYF. The DNA of the CDR3 is TGTGCCAGCAGCCAAGATCTTGCGCTAGAGACCCAGTACTTC.

This clonotype was found a few times. The genes are TRBV18 and TRBJ1-5; D is possibly TRBD1 (5 bases). Between the trimmed V and J ends, which lost 6 bases and 6 bases, there was a span of 15 bases. Germline V lookup: CDR1 KGHSH, CDR2 LQKENI. This CDR3 is built from 14 residues. The CDR3: CASSTGVLGQPQHF. The CDR3 DNA follows: TGTGCCAGCTCGACGGGGGTTCTCGGTCAGCCCCAGCATTTT.

A few counts support this clonotype. V and J are TRBV20-1 and TRBJ1-1; D remains ambiguous. CDR1 DFQATT and CDR2 SNEGSKA come from the germline V gene (reference sequence). The CDR3 has 14 residues. V shed 2 bases and J shed 3 bases, with 13 bases lying between them. CDR3 sequence (DNA): TGCAGTGCTAGAAGGCCCGGGATGGACACTGAAGCTTTCTTT. The encoded protein is CSARRPGMDTEAFF.

The gene calls are TRBV15 and TRBJ2-1; D ambiguous. The CDR3 is made up of 15 amino acids. Trimming removed 2 bases at V and 9 bases at J, with 17 bases between. Germline V lookup: CDR1 LNHNV, CDR2 YYDKDF (reference sequence). CDR3 sequence reads: CATSRNSKVSSEQFF. The CDR3 nucleotides are TGTGCCACCAGCAGAAATTCTAAAGTTAGTAGTGAGCAGTTCTTC.

The chain couples TRBV20-1 to TRBJ2-3; D perhaps matches TRBD1 (6 bases). The germline CDR1 and CDR2 sequences are DFQATT and SNEGSKA (reference sequence). The CDR3 sequence is 13 residues long. The V gene lost 3 bases and the J gene lost 2 bases, with 9 bases spanning the gap. CDR3: CSASRTDTDTQYF. The CDR3, as DNA: TGCAGTGCTAGTCGGACAGACACAGATACGCAGTATTTT.

This clonotype has ten or more counts. The rearrangement joins TRBV20-1 to TRBJ2-5; unclear D gene. CDR3 length: 14 amino acids. Germline CDR1 DFQATT, CDR2 SNEGSKA (reference sequence). V lost 0 bases to trimming and J lost 0 bases, with 8 bases between them. The CDR3 protein is CSARDLTDQETQYF. The CDR3 nucleotides read TGCAGTGCTAGAGATTTGACCGACCAAGAGACCCAGTACTTC.

CDR3 nucleotides: TGTGCCAGCACCCCGGTCCCCGGAGGCACTGAAGCTTTCTTT. Protein product: CASTPVPGGTEAFF. The rearrangement links TRBV28 to TRBJ1-1; D is undetermined. Trimming shortened V by 7 bases and J by 4 bases, and 16 bases separated the two germline ends. CDR1 MDHEN and CDR2 SYDVKM come from the germline V gene. The CDR3 length is 14 residues.

The chain has TRBV29-1 and TRBJ1-2; possible D gene TRBD1, 5 bases. The V gene lost 6 bases and the J gene lost 6 bases, with 11 bases spanning the gap. CDR1 and CDR2 (germline): SQVTM, ANQGSEA. The CDR3 runs 11 residues. The CDR3 DNA follows: TGCAGCGTGCCCCAGGGTGATGGCTACACCTTC. It translates to CSVPQGDGYTF. Filled out from reference TRBV29-1 and TRBJ1-2, the complete variable domain reads SAVISQKPSRDICQRGTSLTIQCQVDSQVTMMFWYRQQPGQSLTLIATANQGSEATYESGFVIDKFPISRPNLTFSTLTVSNMSPEDSSIYLCSVPQGDGYTFGSGTRLTVV.